Following are 22 T cell receptor beta chains from one sample sequenced in a study of early T cells in non-severe SARS-CoV-2 infection. TCRdb redid the calling of the 5' RACE reads with MiXCR, one entry per CDR3 protein. Here the sample spans just under 65,000 distinct CDR3 sequences, approximately 14% being singletons. Sequenced: whole blood. These receptors were obtained from an adult who was a healthcare worker with PCR-confirmed SARS-CoV-2 infection or an uninfected control (not recorded which).

This rearrangement joins TRBV5-5 to TRBJ1-5, with D perhaps matching TRBD1 (6 bases). Trimming left V 4 bases short and J 7 bases short, with 12 bases between. The germline V gene has CDR1 SGHKS and CDR2 YYEKEE (reference sequence). The CDR3 has 13 residues. CDR3 sequence: CASSLQGKQPQHF. The CDR3 DNA is TGTGCCAGCAGCCTTCAGGGGAAGCAGCCCCAGCATTTT.

This clonotype was detected ten times or more. The chain joins TRBV7-6 to TRBJ1-6; D unclear. CDR3 length equals 15 residues. The germline CDR1 and CDR2 sequences are SGHVS and FNYEAQ. Trimming left V 5 bases short and J 8 bases short, with 16 bases between. The CDR3 bases are TGTGCCAGCAGCCCTGACGGTGGTGGGTATTCACCCCTCCACTTT. Protein sequence: CASSPDGGGYSPLHF. Full variable domain (rest looked up from reference TRBV7-6 and TRBJ1-6): GAGVSQSPRYKVTKRGQDVALRCDPISGHVSLYWYRQALGQGPEFLTYFNYEAQQDKSGLPNDRFSAERPEGSISTLTIQRTEQRDSAMYRCASSPDGGGYSPLHFGNGTRLTVT.

Ten or more counts support this clonotype. The chain joins TRBV7-6 to TRBJ2-1; 9 bases map to TRBD1. Trimming at V came to 4 bases and at J to 4 bases, leaving 8 bases not matched to a gene. CDR1 SGHVS and CDR2 FNYEAQ come from the germline V gene. The CDR3 loop spans 16 amino acids. The CDR3: CASSSSGTGIYNEQFF. DNA for the CDR3: TGTGCCAGCAGCTCCAGTGGGACAGGGATATACAATGAGCAGTTCTTC. Together with reference TRBV7-6 and TRBJ2-1, the CDR3 gives the full variable domain: GAGVSQSPRYKVTKRGQDVALRCDPISGHVSLYWYRQALGQGPEFLTYFNYEAQQDKSGLPNDRFSAERPEGSISTLTIQRTEQRDSAMYRCASSSSGTGIYNEQFFGPGTRLTVL.

The chain has TRBV3-1 and TRBJ2-3, with D possibly being TRBD2 (5 bases). Per the germline V gene, CDR1 is LGHDT and CDR2 is YNNKEL (reference sequence). V was trimmed by 5 bases and J by 8 bases, leaving 8 bases between them. The CDR3 has 11 residues. DNA of the CDR3: TGTGCCAGCAGCAGAGAGGGTACGCAGTATTTT. Residues: CASSREGTQYF.

The chain couples TRBV7-9 to TRBJ2-5; TRBD1 is a possible D gene (6 bases). CDR3 length equals 13 residues. Germline loops: CDR1 SEHNR, CDR2 FQNEAQ (reference sequence). The V and J ends lost 5 bases and 3 bases respectively, with 10 bases between them. Here the CDR3 reads CASSPRDKETQYF. The CDR3 coding sequence is TGTGCCAGCAGCCCCCGGGACAAAGAGACCCAGTACTTC.

There are a few counts of this clonotype. This chain connects TRBV11-2 to TRBJ2-2; 9 nucleotides line up with TRBD1. V lost 5 bases, J lost 2 bases, and 9 bases stayed unmatched. Per germline, CDR1 SGHAT and CDR2 FQNNGV. This CDR3 contains 17 residues. CDR3 region: CASSPGQGLTNTGELFF. Here the CDR3 DNA reads TGTGCCAGCAGCCCGGGACAGGGCCTTACCAACACCGGGGAGCTGTTTTTT.

V is TRBV30 and J is TRBJ1-4, with D possibly matching TRBD1 (5 bases). The CDR3 contains 14 residues. Trimming cost V 3 bases and J 6 bases, with 14 bases left between them. The germline V gene has CDR1 GTSNPN and CDR2 SVGIG (reference sequence). In DNA form, the CDR3 reads TGTGCCTGGAGACCCGGAGGGGCCCATGAAAAACTGTTTTTT. Its protein product is CAWRPGGAHEKLFF.

This clonotype occurred a few times. J is TRBJ2-1 and V is TRBV25-1, with no clear D. V was pared by 7 bases and J by 1 base, with 14 bases between. The CDR3 is 15 residues long. CDR1 and CDR2 from the germline V gene are MGHDK and SYGVNS. CDR3: CASTGTWGSYNEQFF. As DNA, the CDR3 is TGTGCCAGCACCGGAACCTGGGGTTCCTACAATGAGCAGTTCTTC. The entire variable domain, with the rest obtained from reference TRBV25-1 and TRBJ2-1, is as follows: EADIYQTPRYLVIGTGKKITLECSQTMGHDKMYWYQQDPGMELHLIHYSYGVNSTEKGDLSSESTVSRIRTEHFPLTLESARPSHTSQYLCASTGTWGSYNEQFFGPGTRLTVL.

V is TRBV11-2 and J is TRBJ1-1; possibly TRBD1 for D (6 bases). This CDR3 comprises 14 residues. Looked up from germline, CDR1 is SGHAT and CDR2 is FQNNGV. The ends were cut back, 0 bases at V and 4 bases at J, with 9 bases in the middle. CDR3 sequence (DNA): TGTGCCAGCAGCTTAGATACAGGGACCACTGAAGCTTTCTTT. Amino acid sequence: CASSLDTGTTEAFF.

This clonotype was counted only a few times. V usage is TRBV9 and J usage is TRBJ1-4; the match to TRBD1 covers 9 bases. This CDR3 has 14 amino acids. CDR1 is SGDLS and CDR2 is YYNGEE in the germline V gene. V lost 3 bases and J lost 7; bases outside the gene matches: 4. The CDR3 DNA reads as TGTGCCAGCAGCGCCGGGACAGGGCGTGAAAAACTGTTTTTT. Protein sequence: CASSAGTGREKLFF.

This clonotype was detected ten times or more. The chain links TRBV10-2 to TRBJ2-7, with 9 positions matching TRBD2. The germline gives CDR1 WSHSY, CDR2 SAAADI. Trimming removed 6 bases from V and 5 bases from J; junction bases left unmatched: 11. CDR3 length: 15 residues. The CDR3: CASRNSGGSADEQYF. The DNA of the CDR3 is TGCGCCAGCAGAAATAGCGGGGGTTCAGCCGACGAGCAGTACTTC.

The chain joins TRBV2 to TRBJ2-3; D is tentatively TRBD1 or TRBD2 (5 bases each). V shed 6 bases and J shed 4 bases, with 17 bases lying between them. The germline V gene encodes CDR1 SNHLY and CDR2 FYNNEI. The CDR3 runs 15 residues. The CDR3 DNA follows: TGTGCCAGCAGCCTTTCCGGGACCACCCCAGATACGCAGTATTTT. Its translation: CASSLSGTTPDTQYF.

V and J are TRBV27 and TRBJ1-2; D is unresolved. The V end lost 5 bases, the J end lost 7 bases, and 14 bases lay between the germline ends. Germline V gene lookup returns CDR1 MNHEY and CDR2 SMNVEV (reference sequence). The CDR3 covers 13 residues. In nucleotides, the CDR3 is TGTGCCAGCAGTCCAGGAGCGCTTGTTGGCTACACCTTC. It is translated as CASSPGALVGYTF.

A word on this clonotype: It may be a read error: a sequence one base away is much more abundant. The V gene is TRBV6-5, the J gene TRBJ2-5; D is undetermined. This CDR3 is built from 15 residues. Germline values: CDR1 MNHEY, CDR2 SVGAGI. DNA for the CDR3: TGTGCCAGCAGTTACACGGCAAGGGCCCAAAAGACCCAGTACTTC. Protein: CASSYTARAQKTQYF.

This clonotype was recorded only once. The chain joins TRBV3-1 to TRBJ2-5; D gene ambiguous. The CDR3 totals 15 residues. Trimming took off 0 bases at V and 4 bases at J, with 12 bases between the two ends. The germline CDR1 and CDR2 sequences are LGHDT and YNNKEL (reference sequence). The CDR3 region is CASSQELRGSETQYF. The CDR3 coding sequence is TGTGCCAGCAGCCAAGAACTAAGAGGTTCAGAGACCCAGTACTTC.

The chain uses TRBV10-3 and TRBJ2-1, with 13 bases that match TRBD2. The CDR3 consists of 16 residues. V dropped 5 bases and J dropped 7; count of bases not matched to a gene: 8. Germline lookup yields CDR1 ENHRY and CDR2 SYGVKD. The CDR3 loop is CAISNPGLAGMNEQFF. The CDR3 DNA follows: TGTGCCATCAGTAATCCGGGACTAGCGGGGATGAATGAGCAGTTCTTC.

At least ten counts were recorded for this clonotype. The chain combines TRBV9 with TRBJ2-7; no clear D. Germline V lookup: CDR1 SGDLS, CDR2 YYNGEE. The CDR3 is 14 residues long. Trimming shortened V by 0 bases and J by 2 bases, and 9 bases separated the two germline ends. For the CDR3, the DNA is TGTGCCAGCAGCGTAGATCCCCGGACCTACGAGCAGTACTTC. Its protein is CASSVDPRTYEQYF.

The rearrangement uses TRBV30 and TRBJ2-3, with D perhaps matching TRBD2 (6 bases). From germline, CDR1 is GTSNPN and CDR2 SVGIG (reference sequence). Trimming removed 8 bases from V and 4 bases from J, with 7 bases in between. The CDR3 covers 10 residues. CDR3 loop: CAGGADTQYF. The CDR3 region has the DNA TGTGCCGGAGGGGCAGATACGCAGTATTTT.

This clonotype was picked up a small number of times. As DNA, the CDR3 is TGTGCCAGCAGCCAAGATTTGGGTATCTACGAGCAGTACTTC. Translating gives CASSQDLGIYEQYF. The V gene is TRBV4-2, the J gene TRBJ2-7; D is unresolved. The CDR3 covers 14 residues. Germline CDR1 and CDR2: LGHNA and YNFKEQ. V dropped 0 bases and J dropped 3 bases, with 9 bases sitting between them.

This chain joins TRBV19 and TRBJ1-5, with TRBD1 as a possible D gene (6 bases). Per germline, CDR1 LNHDA and CDR2 SQIVND (reference sequence). The CDR3 sequence is 14 residues long. CDR3 in DNA: TGTGCTATAGGGAACCAGGGGAGTAATCAGCCCCAGCATTTT. It specifies CAIGNQGSNQPQHF.

This clonotype was seen ten or more times. This chain uses TRBV7-9 with TRBJ2-7, with TRBD1 identical over 9 bases. The CDR3 sequence is 15 residues long. V dropped 5 bases and J dropped 2; count of bases not matched to a gene: 7. Germline CDR1 reads SEHNR; CDR2 reads FQNEAQ (reference sequence). Here the CDR3 reads CASSARDRAPYEQYF. CDR3 DNA sequence: TGTGCCAGCAGCGCCCGGGACAGGGCCCCCTACGAGCAGTACTTC.

This chain links TRBV5-6 with TRBJ1-1; 9 bases fit TRBD1. V gave up 3 bases and J gave up 1 base; unmatched junction bases: 4. Per germline, CDR1 SGHDT and CDR2 YYEEEE. This CDR3 has 15 residues. The CDR3 DNA is TGTGCCAGCAGCTCCGGGACAGGGCGGAACACTGAAGCTTTCTTT. This codes for CASSSGTGRNTEAFF.